The clone carrying this TCR beta chain was recorded only once. The sample belongs to a study of T cells in Graves' hyperthyroidism and ophthalmopathy. TCR beta CDR3 region amplification was performed from RNA transcripts. First-round RT-PCR targeting the TCR CDR3 was performed with the HTBI primer set. TCRdb re-derived calls from the multiplex PCR reads in MiXCR, one entry per CDR3 protein. Of roughly 500,000 distinct CDR3 sequences in the sample, over 45% were seen once. Diagnosing involved the use of clinical symptoms, serum thyroxine and TRAb, thyroid ultrasound and orbital computed tomography. The CDR3 length is 15 residues. The V gene end was trimmed by 0 bases and the J gene end by 7 bases; junction bases not matched to a gene: 4. Per germline, CDR1 ENHRY and CDR2 SYGVKD.

The source is an adult woman with Graves' disease, either hyperthyroidism or ophthalmopathy (not recorded which). The chain links TRBV10-3 to TRBJ1-2, with 11 positions matching TRBD1. Specimen: peripheral blood or thyroid tissue (not recorded which). The CDR3 sequence is CAISESKGQGVGYTF. The CDR3 DNA is TGTGCCATCAGTGAGTCCAAGGGACAGGGGGTTGGCTACACCTTC.